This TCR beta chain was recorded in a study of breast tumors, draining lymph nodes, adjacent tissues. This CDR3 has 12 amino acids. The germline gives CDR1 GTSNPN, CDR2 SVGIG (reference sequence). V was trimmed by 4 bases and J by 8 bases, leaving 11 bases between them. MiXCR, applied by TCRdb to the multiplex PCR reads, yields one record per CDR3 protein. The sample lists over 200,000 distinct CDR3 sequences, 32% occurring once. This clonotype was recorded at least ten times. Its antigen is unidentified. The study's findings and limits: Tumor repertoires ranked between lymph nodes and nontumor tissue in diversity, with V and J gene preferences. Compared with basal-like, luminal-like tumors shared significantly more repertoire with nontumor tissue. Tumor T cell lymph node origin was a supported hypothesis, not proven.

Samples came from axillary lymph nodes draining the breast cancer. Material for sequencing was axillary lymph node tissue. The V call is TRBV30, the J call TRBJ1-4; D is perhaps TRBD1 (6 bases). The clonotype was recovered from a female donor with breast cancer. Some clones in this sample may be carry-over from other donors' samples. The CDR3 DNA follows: TGTGCCTGGACAGGGGAGGGCGAAAAACTGTTTTTT. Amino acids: CAWTGEGEKLFF.